This passage covers 26 T cell receptor beta chains from one sample sequenced in a study of a mutant IDH1 vaccine in newly diagnosed glioma. Their antigen targets remain unknown. Libraries were prepared by immunoSEQ multiplex PCR; TCRdb keeps only in-frame clonotypes and omits some of them. The sample records about 75,000 clones, 91% being singletons. Time point specified: week 5, during vaccination. The content of each vaccine dose was 300 ug of mutant IDH1 20-mer peptide, and topical imiquimod accompanied it. Sequenced material: PBMCs, taken from a glioma patient whose treatment included an IDH1 peptide vaccine. These TCRs come from a woman aged 45-59 years with glioma.

This clone was counted a single time. The V call is TRBV19, the J call TRBJ2-5; 7 bases line up with TRBD2. The CDR3 runs to 15 residues. Germline lookup yields CDR1 LNHDA and CDR2 SQIVND (reference sequence). With V trimmed by 3 bases and J by 5 bases, 9 bases remained unmatched. CDR3 region: CASSIGGRSGETQYF. CDR3 nucleotide sequence: TGTGCCAGTAGTATCGGCGGGAGATCTGGTGAGACCCAGTACTTC.

This chain joins TRBV19 and TRBJ1-1; 8 nucleotides line up with TRBD1. Germline CDR1 LNHDA, CDR2 SQIVND (reference sequence). This CDR3 contains 14 residues. Losses at the gene ends were 5 bases for V and 6 bases for J; bases not matched to a gene: 8. CDR3 DNA: TGTGCCAGTAGTCACCGGACAGGGTCACCTGAAGCTTTCTTT. Translating gives CASSHRTGSPEAFF.

This chain joins TRBV2 and TRBJ2-5, with 9 bases lining up with TRBD1. This CDR3 has 14 amino acids. Per the germline V gene, CDR1 is SNHLY and CDR2 is FYNNEI. The V segment lost 6 bases and the J segment 4 bases; nucleotides outside the gene matches: 6. CDR3 amino acids: CASRQQGAGETQYF. In DNA form, the CDR3 reads TGTGCCAGCAGACAACAGGGGGCTGGAGAGACCCAGTACTTC.

The chain employs TRBV9 and TRBJ2-1, with D unresolved. The germline V and J ends were trimmed by 0 bases and 7 bases, with 8 bases remaining between them. The germline V gene encodes CDR1 SGDLS and CDR2 YYNGEE. This CDR3 contains 13 residues. CDR3: CASSVASQNEQFF. The CDR3 bases are TGTGCCAGCAGCGTAGCATCCCAGAATGAGCAGTTCTTC.

The chain has TRBV6-5 and TRBJ2-3; D perhaps matches TRBD2 (7 bases). V shed 6 bases and J shed 5 bases, with 18 bases lying between them. Germline CDR1 is MNHEY and CDR2 is SVGAGI. The CDR3 runs 15 residues. CDR3 loop: CASSSGVGGGDTQYF. CDR3 DNA sequence: TGTGCCAGCAGCTCCGGCGTAGGGGGGGGAGATACGCAGTATTTT.

The genes are TRBV18 and TRBJ2-7, with 12 nucleotides matching TRBD1. Unmatched junction bases numbered 7, after V lost 0 bases and J lost 4 bases. This CDR3 is 17 amino acids long. CDR1 is KGHSH, CDR2 LQKENI, per germline. The CDR3 DNA is TGTGCCAGCTCACCACCCGGGACAGGGGGCCCAATTTACGAGCAGTACTTC. Protein product: CASSPPGTGGPIYEQYF.

Of note for this clone: Distinct nucleotide sequences in the sample also encode this CDR3. The V call is TRBV30, the J call TRBJ2-1, with D perhaps TRBD1 or TRBD2 (6 bases each). Between the trimmed V and J ends, which lost 2 bases and 6 bases, there was a span of 11 bases. From germline, CDR1 is GTSNPN and CDR2 SVGIG (reference sequence). The CDR3 covers 13 residues. The CDR3 sequence: CAWSSGAPNEQFF. In DNA, the CDR3 is TGTGCCTGGAGTTCGGGGGCTCCCAATGAGCAGTTCTTC. Based on the CDR3 plus reference TRBV30 and TRBJ2-1, the full variable domain is SQTIHQWPATLVQPVGSPLSLECTVEGTSNPNLYWYRQAAGRGLQLLFYSVGIGQISSEVPQNLSASRPQDRQFILSSKKLLLSDSGFYLCAWSSGAPNEQFFGPGTRLTVL.

The chain joins TRBV9 to TRBJ2-1, with D perhaps matching TRBD2 (6 bases). The germline V and J ends were trimmed by 4 bases and 7 bases, with 18 bases remaining between them. In germline, CDR1 is SGDLS, CDR2 YYNGEE. The CDR3 is 15 residues long. The CDR3: CASSPMPSVSNEQFF. The DNA for the CDR3 is TGTGCCAGCAGCCCCATGCCTAGCGTTAGTAATGAGCAGTTCTTC.

The gene calls are TRBV5-1 and TRBJ2-7; D gene unclear. The V end lost 6 bases, the J end lost 3 bases, and 13 bases lay between the germline ends. The CDR3 consists of 13 residues. Germline V gives CDR1 SGHRS, CDR2 YFSETQ. CDR3 DNA: TGCGCCAGCATGGAGCCTTGGGGCTACGAGCAGTACTTC. This gives the protein CASMEPWGYEQYF.

The rearrangement uses TRBV7-2 and TRBJ2-7, with 14 bases that match TRBD2. Germline V CDR1 and CDR2: SGHTA, FQGNSA. This CDR3 is built from 17 residues. Germline trimming cut 5 bases from V and 5 bases from J; bases unmatched to any gene: 11. CDR3 coding DNA: TGTGCCAGCAGCCCAAATGGACTAGCGGGAGGATTGAACGAGCAGTACTTC. This sequence encodes CASSPNGLAGGLNEQYF. The variable domain in full, completed from reference TRBV7-2 and TRBJ2-7, reads GAGVSQSPSNKVTEKGKDVELRCDPISGHTALYWYRQSLGQGLEFLIYFQGNSAPDKSGLPSDRFSAERTGGSVSTLTIQRTQQEDSAVYLCASSPNGLAGGLNEQYFGPGTRLTVT.

CDR3 DNA sequence: TGCAGCGTACCAGGGAGGTCGAATGAAAAACTGTTTTTT. Translation gives CSVPGRSNEKLFF. The chain employs TRBV29-1 and TRBJ1-4; weak D call: TRBD1 (5 bases). V lost 6 bases, J lost 5 bases, and 13 bases lay in between. CDR3 length: 13 residues. Per the germline V gene, CDR1 is SQVTM and CDR2 is ANQGSEA.

The rearrangement links TRBV30 to TRBJ2-7, with 8 nucleotides matching TRBD1. The germline V gene has CDR1 GTSNPN and CDR2 SVGIG (reference sequence). The J segment lost 4 bases and the V segment lost 3 bases, leaving 8 bases of the junction unmatched. CDR3 length equals 14 residues. As DNA, the CDR3 is TGTGCCTGGAGGCCTTTGGACAGGGTTTACGAGCAGTACTTC. Protein product: CAWRPLDRVYEQYF.

The chain uses TRBV18 and TRBJ2-1, with 11 bases aligning to TRBD2. The CDR3 covers 16 residues. Germline CDR1 is KGHSH and CDR2 is LQKENI. The trim removed 0 bases at V and 7 bases at J, leaving 5 bases unmatched. For the CDR3, the DNA is TGTGCCAGCTCACCACCTACTAGCGGGAGAAGAAATGAGCAGTTCTTC. Protein sequence: CASSPPTSGRRNEQFF. Based on the CDR3 plus reference TRBV18 and TRBJ2-1, the full variable domain is NAGVMQNPRHLVRRRGQEARLRCSPMKGHSHVYWYRQLPEEGLKFMVYLQKENIIDESGMPKERFSAEFPKEGPSILRIQQVVRGDSAAYFCASSPPTSGRRNEQFFGPGTRLTVL.

The chain couples TRBV5-5 to TRBJ2-7; 7 nucleotides align to TRBD1. The CDR3 runs 15 residues. Trimming at V came to 4 bases and at J to 3 bases, leaving 10 bases not matched to a gene. Germline V gives CDR1 SGHKS, CDR2 YYEKEE (reference sequence). CDR3 sequence (DNA): TGTGCCAGCAGCCCGGGACAGCTAATAGGCTACGAGCAGTACTTC. It translates to CASSPGQLIGYEQYF. The whole variable domain, filled in from reference TRBV5-5 and TRBJ2-7, reads DAGVTQSPTHLIKTRGQQVTLRCSPISGHKSVSWYQQVLGQGPQFIFQYYEKEERGRGNFPDRFSARQFPNYSSELNVNALLLGDSALYLCASSPGQLIGYEQYFGPGTRLTVT.

This rearrangement joins TRBV19 to TRBJ1-1; D unresolved. Between the trimmed V and J ends, which lost 5 bases and 3 bases, there was a span of 10 bases. Germline-derived CDR1 and CDR2 are LNHDA and SQIVND (reference sequence). The CDR3 totals 13 residues. The CDR3 DNA reads as TGTGCCAGTAGTGAACAATTGTACACTGAAGCTTTCTTT. Protein: CASSEQLYTEAFF.

As to this clone: Other DNA variants within this sample encode the same CDR3. The V and J genes are TRBV28 and TRBJ2-7; no definite D call. The CDR3 covers 10 residues. Germline V CDR1 and CDR2: MDHEN, SYDVKM. V shed 5 bases and J shed 4 bases, with 3 bases lying between them. CDR3 sequence reads: CASSGYEQYF. The CDR3 bases are TGTGCCAGCAGTGGTTACGAGCAGTACTTC. The entire variable domain, with the rest obtained from reference TRBV28 and TRBJ2-7, is as follows: DVKVTQSSRYLVKRTGEKVFLECVQDMDHENMFWYRQDPGLGLRLIYFSYDVKMKEKGDIPEGYSVSREKKERFSLILESASTNQTSMYLCASSGYEQYFGPGTRLTVT.

CDR3 DNA sequence: TGTGCCAGCAGCGGGGCGGTTACCTACGAGCAGTACTTC. Translating gives CASSGAVTYEQYF. The chain is built from TRBV7-9 and TRBJ2-7, with D possibly being TRBD1 (5 bases). V was pared by 5 bases and J by 2 bases, with 10 bases between. Germline loops: CDR1 SEHNR, CDR2 FQNEAQ (reference sequence). There are 13 residues in the CDR3.

This chain uses TRBV9 with TRBJ1-6; possible D gene TRBD1, 6 bases. CDR3 length equals 15 residues. Germline CDR1 reads SGDLS; CDR2 reads YYNGEE. V was cut by 0 bases and J by 6 bases, with 10 bases left in between. CDR3 residues: CASSVEGVGNSPLHF. The CDR3 region has the DNA TGTGCCAGCAGCGTAGAGGGGGTAGGTAATTCACCCCTCCACTTT.

DNA of the CDR3: TGTGCCAGCAAAAGCTCCTATAATTCACCCCTCCACTTT. It encodes CASKSSYNSPLHF. This chain uses TRBV2 with TRBJ1-6; D not resolved. Germline V gives CDR1 SNHLY, CDR2 FYNNEI. Between the trimmed V and J ends, which lost 7 bases and 0 bases, there was a span of 4 bases. The CDR3 runs to 13 residues.

V gene TRBV10-1 combines with J gene TRBJ2-1; D is possibly TRBD1 (6 bases). This CDR3 has 13 amino acids. Germline V gives CDR1 WNHNN, CDR2 SYGVQD (reference sequence). Deletions cut 5 bases from V and 7 bases from J, with 12 bases between. For the CDR3, the DNA is TGCGCCAGCAGTAGGGACATGGGGAATGAGCAGTTCTTC. Its protein is CASSRDMGNEQFF.

The rearrangement links TRBV21-1 to TRBJ2-3; the table's D call, TRBD1, has no DNA check behind it. TRBV21-1 corresponds to a pseudogene. This CDR3 has 15 amino acids. CDR3 sequence reads: CASTRDRVITDTQYF. The CDR3 DNA reads as TGTGCCAGCACTAGGGACAGGGTAATCACAGATACGCAGTATTTT.

V gene TRBV7-3 combines with J gene TRBJ2-2, with TRBD2 as a possible D gene (6 bases). The germline V and J ends were trimmed by 3 bases and 2 bases, with 10 bases remaining between them. The CDR3 runs to 15 residues. Per germline, CDR1 SGHTA and CDR2 FQGTGA. Here the CDR3 DNA reads TGTGCCAGCAGCTTTGGCGGGGCTAACACCGGGGAGCTGTTTTTT. The encoded protein is CASSFGGANTGELFF.

V usage is TRBV4-1 and J usage is TRBJ2-1, with D possibly TRBD1 on 6 matching bases. The CDR3 covers 14 residues. V was pared by 1 base and J by 5 bases, with 9 bases between. Germline-derived CDR1 and CDR2 are MGHRA and YSYEKL. The CDR3 DNA reads as TGCGCCAGCAGCCAAGGTGACAGGAACAATGAGCAGTTCTTC. Protein sequence: CASSQGDRNNEQFF.

The chain carries TRBV11-2 and TRBJ2-7; D is unclear. V was cut by 5 bases and J by 3 bases, with 14 bases left in between. The CDR3 is made up of 14 amino acids. Germline values: CDR1 SGHAT, CDR2 FQNNGV. The chain's CDR3 is CASSPAAGFYEQYF. CDR3 coding DNA: TGTGCCAGCAGCCCCGCGGCAGGCTTCTACGAGCAGTACTTC.

V and J are TRBV14 and TRBJ2-7, with 8 nucleotides matching TRBD2. The length of the CDR3 is 18 residues. V was clipped by 2 bases and J by 6 bases; unmatched bases: 18. The germline gives CDR1 SGHDN, CDR2 FVKESK. This chain's CDR3 is CASSQREGRLGLVLEQYF. The CDR3 DNA sequence: TGTGCCAGCAGCCAACGTGAGGGACGTCTGGGACTAGTACTCGAGCAGTACTTC.

The J gene is TRBJ2-1, the V gene TRBV9; TRBD2 agrees at 8 bases. V dropped 4 bases and J dropped 8; count of bases not matched to a gene: 11. CDR3 length: 15 amino acids. The V gene's germline CDR1 is SGDLS and CDR2 YYNGEE. The CDR3 is CASSPRLASEDEQFF. In DNA form, the CDR3 reads TGTGCCAGCAGCCCCCGACTAGCGTCAGAGGATGAGCAGTTCTTC. Full variable domain (outside the CDR3, taken from reference TRBV9 and TRBJ2-1): DSGVTQTPKHLITATGQRVTLRCSPRSGDLSVYWYQQSLDQGLQFLIQYYNGEERAKGNILERFSAQQFPDLHSELNLSSLELGDSALYFCASSPRLASEDEQFFGPGTRLTVL.